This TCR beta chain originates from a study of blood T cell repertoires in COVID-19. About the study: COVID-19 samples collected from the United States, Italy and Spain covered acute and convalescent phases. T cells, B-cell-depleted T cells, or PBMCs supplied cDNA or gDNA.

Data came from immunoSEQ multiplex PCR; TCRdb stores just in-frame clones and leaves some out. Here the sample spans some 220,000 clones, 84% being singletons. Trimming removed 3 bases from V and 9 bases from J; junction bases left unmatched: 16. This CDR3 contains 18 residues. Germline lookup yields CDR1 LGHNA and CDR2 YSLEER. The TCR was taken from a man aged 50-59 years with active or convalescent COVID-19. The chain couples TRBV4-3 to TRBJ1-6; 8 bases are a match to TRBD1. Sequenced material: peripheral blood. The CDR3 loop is CASSQDRVSPRRGSPLHF. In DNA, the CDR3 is TGCGCCAGCAGCCAGGACAGGGTCTCCCCCAGAAGGGGTTCACCCCTCCACTTT.